This T cell receptor (beta chain) stems from a study of T cell changes during pregnancy in multiple sclerosis. CDR3 length: 15 residues. With 4 bases clipped from V and 5 bases from J, the junction kept 4 bases outside the gene matches. The germline V gene has CDR1 SEHNR and CDR2 FQNEAQ (reference sequence). TCRdb's copy holds only in-frame clones and misses some; the assay was immunoSEQ multiplex PCR. This sample has about 52,000 clones, with approximately 92% found just once. The receptor was derived from a female donor with multiple sclerosis, enrolled in a pregnancy study. The chain recombines TRBV7-9 with TRBJ2-1; 11 nucleotides line up with TRBD2. Source: CD4+ T cells from peripheral blood mononuclear cells, taken before pregnancy. The CDR3 loop reads CASSYILAGDNEQFF. Written as DNA, the CDR3 is TGTGCCAGCAGCTATATACTAGCGGGAGACAATGAGCAGTTCTTC.